This passage covers 30 T cell receptor beta chains from one sample sequenced in a study of post-analysis software for immune sequencing data. Study results and caveats: In patients, TRBV5-6, TRBV5-1 and TRBV20-1 belonged to five TRBV segments found more frequently than in controls.

Antigens for these TCRs are unknown. Prepared TCR beta cDNA libraries contained unique molecular identifiers. One entry per CDR3 protein results from TCRdb running MiXCR on the PCR reads. The sample contains about 200,000 distinct CDR3 sequences, 29% of which appear only once. Sequencing used blood. These receptors originate from a girl under 18 with multiple sclerosis.

This clonotype showed up many times. V gene TRBV20-1 combines with J gene TRBJ2-5, with a possible D match to TRBD2 (6 bases). Germline CDR1 and CDR2: DFQATT and SNEGSKA (reference sequence). V dropped 0 bases and J dropped 1 base, with 12 bases sitting between them. The CDR3 runs 15 residues. In DNA, the CDR3 is TGCAGTGCTAGAGATTATTCGCGGGGCCAAGAGACCCAGTACTTC. Translating it yields CSARDYSRGQETQYF.

This clonotype has only one observation. This sequence may be a read error, since a much larger clone differs from it by one base. The CDR3 sequence is CASSLWVYEANVLTF. As DNA, the CDR3 is TGTGCCAGCAGTTTATGGGTCTATGAGGCCAACGTCCTGACTTTC. This chain connects TRBV28 to TRBJ2-6; D unresolved. The germline V and J ends were trimmed by 0 bases and 6 bases, with 9 bases remaining between them. In germline, CDR1 is MDHEN, CDR2 SYDVKM. The CDR3 length is 15 residues.

V is TRBV15 and J is TRBJ2-5; no firm D call. Gene TRBJ2-7 matches the end of the DNA better, so the J call may be wrong. CDR1 is LNHNV and CDR2 is YYDKDF in the germline V gene (reference sequence). CDR3 length: 12 residues. The CDR3 DNA reads TGTGCCACCAGCAGAGATCGGAACGAGCAGTACTTC. The encoded protein is CATSRDRNEQYF.

In its sample, this clonotype was seen a few times. The rearrangement links TRBV20-1 to TRBJ1-1, with 7 nucleotides matching TRBD1. After removal of 0 bases from V and 1 base from J, the junction contained 2 bases not matched to a gene. Germline CDR1 reads DFQATT; CDR2 reads SNEGSKA (reference sequence). This CDR3 is 14 amino acids long. The CDR3 loop reads CSARDGQANTEAFF. In nucleotides, the CDR3 is TGCAGTGCTAGAGACGGACAGGCGAACACTGAAGCTTTCTTT.

This clonotype is a singleton in its sample. The V gene is TRBV28, the J gene TRBJ1-5; TRBD1 agrees at 9 bases. The CDR3 covers 17 residues. Germline V CDR1 and CDR2: MDHEN, SYDVKM. Trimming at V came to 3 bases and at J to 5 bases, leaving 11 bases not matched to a gene. The CDR3 region has the DNA TGTGCCAGCAGTTTCGACCCCCCCGGGACAGGGTATCAGCCCCAGCATTTT. Protein: CASSFDPPGTGYQPQHF.

Regarding this clonotype: A much larger clone lies one base from this, so it may be a read error. This chain links TRBV15 with TRBJ2-7; 9 nucleotides line up with TRBD2. Germline V gene sequence: CDR1 LNHNV, CDR2 YYDKDF (reference sequence). V gave up 11 bases and J gave up 7 bases; unmatched junction bases: 15. The CDR3 is 14 amino acids. Here the CDR3 reads CASKKSSGANEQYF. CDR3 nucleotide sequence: TGTGCCTCTAAAAAGTCTAGCGGGGCCAATGAGCAGTACTTC.

This clonotype was found a few times. An end of the junction differs from the germline gene, which may be a read error. The chain recombines TRBV29-1 with TRBJ1-1, with 7 bases matching TRBD1. Germline V CDR1 and CDR2: SQVTM, ANQGSEA. The CDR3 contains 13 residues. The CDR3 nucleotides are TGCAGCGCCGCAGGGGGAGGGCGCACTGGAGCTTTCTTT. This translates into CSAAGGGRTGAFF.

This clonotype was seen at least ten times. This chain joins TRBV29-1 and TRBJ1-4; no reliable D call. With 5 bases removed from V and 7 bases from J, the gap between germline ends came to 17 bases. The length of the CDR3 is 14 residues. Germline CDR1 reads SQVTM; CDR2 reads ANQGSEA. The CDR3 region is CSVFPGPSGEKLFF. Here the CDR3 DNA reads TGCAGCGTTTTCCCCGGGCCATCGGGTGAAAAACTGTTTTTT.

A remark on this clonotype: This could be a read error, since a much larger clone is one nucleotide away. This sequence joins TRBV29-1 and TRBJ2-5, with 8 bases that match TRBD1. The J call may be mistaken, given a closer DNA end match to TRBJ2-7. The CDR3 contains 14 residues. Germline CDR1 SQVTM, CDR2 ANQGSEA. This CDR3 is CSVCRDRNAYEQYF. CDR3 bases: TGCAGCGTTTGCCGGGACAGGAATGCCTACGAGCAGTACTTC.

Worth noting for this clonotype: A much larger clone lies a single base off, so this may be a read error. This chain links TRBV4-1 with TRBJ2-3; D might be TRBD1 (5 bases). The CDR3 covers 17 residues. Per germline, CDR1 MGHRA and CDR2 YSYEKL. The CDR3 nucleotides read TGCGCCAGCAGCCAAGGCAGTGGCGTTTGGGGCACAGGTACGCAGTATTTT. It is translated as CASSQGSGVWGTGTQYF.

Ten or more counts support this clonotype. Written as DNA, the CDR3 is TGTGCCATTAGCCGGTCGCAGTACTTC. Protein product: CAISRSQYF. This chain connects TRBV2 to TRBJ2-7; D is unclear. The germline CDR1 and CDR2 sequences are SNHLY and FYNNEI. This CDR3 spans 9 amino acids. Trimming left V 10 bases short and J 9 bases short, with 10 bases between.

A remark on this clonotype: No conserved phenylalanine or tryptophan is present at the end of the CDR3, so a read error is the likely explanation. The chain carries TRBV9 and TRBJ1-4, with TRBD1 identical over 12 bases. V lost 5 bases to trimming and J lost 3 bases; unmatched junction nucleotides: 5. The CDR3 covers 16 residues. Germline CDR1 reads SGDLS; CDR2 reads YYNGEE. The chain's CDR3 is CASSPGQGASNEKLFL. In DNA form, the CDR3 reads TGTGCCAGCAGTCCGGGACAGGGGGCCTCTAATGAAAAACTGTTTTTG.

The V call is TRBV3-1, the J call TRBJ1-4; possibly TRBD1 for D (6 bases). The germline gives CDR1 LGHDT, CDR2 YNNKEL (reference sequence). Trimming removed 0 bases from V and 5 bases from J, with 13 bases in between. The CDR3 runs to 16 residues. The CDR3 is CASSQDTGRRNEKLFF. CDR3 nucleotide sequence: TGTGCCAGCAGCCAAGATACAGGGAGACGGAATGAAAAACTGTTTTTT. The whole variable domain, filled in from reference TRBV3-1 and TRBJ1-4, reads DTAVSQTPKYLVTQMGNDKSIKCEQNLGHDTMYWYKQDSKKFLKIMFSYNNKELIINETVPNRFSPKSPDKAHLNLHINSLELGDSAVYFCASSQDTGRRNEKLFFGSGTQLSVL.

This clonotype was observed many times. This sequence joins TRBV4-1 and TRBJ2-5; D remains unclear. The CDR3 runs to 16 residues. V lost 2 bases to trimming and J lost 5 bases, with 18 bases between them. Germline V lookup: CDR1 MGHRA, CDR2 YSYEKL. CDR3 DNA: TGCGCCAGCAGCCAACCCGGACGCAAAAACCGGGAGACCCAGTACTTC. Its translation is CASSQPGRKNRETQYF.

Ten or more counts support this clonotype. The V call is TRBV21-1, the J call TRBJ2-1; TRBD2 is the table's D call and was not checked against the DNA. TRBV21-1 is designated a pseudogene. CDR3 length: 17 amino acids. This CDR3 is CASSPSGPAGSYNEQFF. The CDR3 coding sequence is TGTGCCAGCAGCCCATCAGGCCCAGCGGGCTCCTACAATGAGCAGTTCTTC.

This clonotype was seen more than once but under ten times. The chain is built from TRBV4-2 and TRBJ1-1; 12 bases line up with TRBD1. Germline CDR1 reads LGHNA; CDR2 reads YNFKEQ. Germline trimming cut 4 bases from V and 7 bases from J; bases unmatched to any gene: 13. CDR3 length equals 17 residues. In DNA, the CDR3 is TGTGCCAGCAGCCCCGGGGGGCTCCGGGACAGGGGGCGTGAAGCTTTCTTT. Encoded protein: CASSPGGLRDRGREAFF.

The chain couples TRBV5-1 to TRBJ2-1, with 10 nucleotides matching TRBD2. The J call is in doubt because the DNA end fits TRBJ2-7 better. This CDR3 region has 15 residues. Germline-derived CDR1 and CDR2 are SGHRS and YFSETQ. CDR3 sequence: CASSISGGPYNEQYF. CDR3 DNA: TGCGCCAGCAGCATTAGCGGGGGGCCCTACAATGAGCAGTACTTC.

This sequence joins TRBV30 and TRBJ2-7; D is unclear. This CDR3 comprises 16 residues. CDR1 is GTSNPN, CDR2 SVGIG, per germline (reference sequence). Trimming pared 3 bases from V and 0 bases from J, leaving 18 bases between. The DNA of the CDR3 is TGTGCCTGGAGCGCCGCCGCGATGCTGCCCTCCTACGAGCAGTACTTC. Its protein is CAWSAAAMLPSYEQYF. The full variable domain, with the rest looked up from reference TRBV30 and TRBJ2-7, is SQTIHQWPATLVQPVGSPLSLECTVEGTSNPNLYWYRQAAGRGLQLLFYSVGIGQISSEVPQNLSASRPQDRQFILSSKKLLLSDSGFYLCAWSAAAMLPSYEQYFGPGTRLTVT.

The chain carries TRBV5-1 and TRBJ2-3; 10 positions match TRBD1. The CDR3 spans 16 residues. Germline V gives CDR1 SGHRS, CDR2 YFSETQ. The V and J ends lost 3 bases and 6 bases, in that order; junction bases with no gene match: 10. CDR3 bases: TGCGCCAGCAGCTCGAGACAGGGGGCACCCTACGATACGCAGTATTTT. Translating it yields CASSSRQGAPYDTQYF.

In this sample, this clonotype turned up a few times. The chain combines TRBV5-1 with TRBJ2-7, with D possibly matching TRBD1 (5 bases). Trimming removed 0 bases at V and 0 bases at J, with 13 bases between. The CDR3 is made up of 16 amino acids. Germline V gene lookup returns CDR1 SGHRS and CDR2 YFSETQ. CDR3 sequence: CASSLVAGLSSYEQYF. Written as DNA, the CDR3 is TGCGCCAGCAGCTTGGTGGCAGGGCTGAGCTCCTACGAGCAGTACTTC.

Regarding this clonotype: A single base separates this from a much larger clone, so it may be a read error. The rearrangement uses TRBV29-1 and TRBJ2-3, with 10 bases identical to TRBD2. The germline V gene has CDR1 SQVTM and CDR2 ANQGSEA. J gave up 6 bases and V 3 bases, and 9 bases lay outside the gene matches. The CDR3 has 15 amino acids. CDR3: CSVERGAGGLDTQYF. The CDR3 DNA follows: TGCAGCGTTGAGAGGGGAGCGGGAGGGCTGGATACGCAGTATTTT.

The CDR3 region has the DNA TGTGCCAGCAGTGACCCGTCGGATGAAAAACTGTTTTTT. Protein sequence: CASSDPSDEKLFF. V usage is TRBV28 and J usage is TRBJ1-4; D is unclear. The CDR3 is made up of 13 amino acids. Trimming pared 5 bases from V and 6 bases from J, leaving 10 bases between. The germline CDR1 and CDR2 sequences are MDHEN and SYDVKM.

Written as DNA, the CDR3 is TGCAGTGCTAAGAGGGGGGTTCGAACAGATACGCAGTATTTT. This codes for CSAKRGVRTDTQYF. The chain joins TRBV20-1 to TRBJ2-3; D is possibly TRBD1 or TRBD2 (6 bases each). Trimming pared 4 bases from V and 3 bases from J, leaving 14 bases between. This CDR3 comprises 14 residues. Germline-derived CDR1 and CDR2 are DFQATT and SNEGSKA (reference sequence).

Comment on this clonotype: This may come from a read error, since a much larger clone is one base off. Here the CDR3 DNA reads TGTGCCAGCAAATGGCAGGGGGCAAGTAATGAGCAGTTCTTC. Its translation is CASKWQGASNEQFF. The genes are TRBV2 and TRBJ2-1; 8 positions match TRBD1. Germline-derived CDR1 and CDR2 are SNHLY and FYNNEI. The CDR3 spans 14 residues. V lost 7 bases and J lost 7; bases outside the gene matches: 9. Drawing the rest from reference TRBV2 and TRBJ2-1, the complete variable domain is EPEVTQTPSHQVTQMGQEVILRCVPISNHLYFYWYRQILGQKVEFLVSFYNNEISEKSEIFDDQFSVERPDGSNFTLKIRSTKLEDSAMYFCASKWQGASNEQFFGPGTRLTVL.

This clonotype was counted a few times. This sequence joins TRBV20-1 and TRBJ2-7; 7 bases are shared with TRBD1. Germline V gene data show CDR1 as DFQATT and CDR2 as SNEGSKA (reference sequence). This CDR3 contains 15 residues. V lost 0 bases, J lost 2 bases, and 7 bases stayed unmatched. The chain's CDR3 is CSARDPGQSAYEQYF. The CDR3 DNA is TGCAGTGCTAGAGATCCGGGACAGAGTGCCTACGAGCAGTACTTC.

This clonotype was recorded at least ten times. This sequence joins TRBV11-2 and TRBJ2-7, with 7 bases identical to TRBD2. Looked up from germline, CDR1 is SGHAT and CDR2 is FQNNGV. The CDR3 is 11 amino acids. Losses at the gene ends were 5 bases for V and 7 bases for J; bases not matched to a gene: 2. The CDR3 sequence is CASSHGGEQYF. In nucleotides, the CDR3 is TGTGCCAGCAGCCACGGGGGGGAGCAGTACTTC.

This clonotype was counted a single time. The chain carries TRBV5-1 and TRBJ1-2, with a tentative D call TRBD1 (5 bases). This CDR3 region has 13 residues. Germline-derived CDR1 and CDR2 are SGHRS and YFSETQ. V dropped 5 bases and J dropped 8 bases, with 16 bases sitting between them. Here the CDR3 reads CASSDNQGRGYTF. As DNA, the CDR3 is TGCGCCAGCAGTGACAATCAGGGACGGGGCTACACCTTC.

DNA for the CDR3: TGCGCCAGCAGCCCACAGGAGGGGCAGTTCTATGGCTACACCTTC. Translated, it gives CASSPQEGQFYGYTF. The chain has TRBV5-1 and TRBJ1-2, with D possibly being TRBD1 (5 bases). The V end was cut by 4 bases, the J end by 4 bases, with 17 bases between. Looked up from germline, CDR1 is SGHRS and CDR2 is YFSETQ. The CDR3 spans 15 residues.

The chain has TRBV20-1 and TRBJ1-4; no definite D call. Germline V lookup: CDR1 DFQATT, CDR2 SNEGSKA (reference sequence). CDR3 size: 14 residues. Deletions cut 4 bases from V and 3 bases from J, with 12 bases between. The CDR3 loop is CSAIVGFPNEKLFF. The CDR3 nucleotides read TGCAGTGCTATAGTCGGGTTCCCTAATGAAAAACTGTTTTTT.

The chain couples TRBV6-5 to TRBJ2-7; a weak D match, TRBD1 (6 bases). V lost 3 bases, J lost 0 bases, and 12 bases lay in between. The CDR3 is made up of 15 amino acids. Looked up from germline, CDR1 is MNHEY and CDR2 is SVGAGI. The CDR3 nucleotides are TGTGCCAGCAGTTATAGCGTGGACAGCTCCTACGAGCAGTACTTC. The encoded protein is CASSYSVDSSYEQYF.